Listed here are 20 T cell receptor beta chains from one sample, sequenced in a study of blood T cell repertoires in COVID-19. Sequenced by immunoSEQ multiplex PCR; TCRdb stores in-frame clones only, minus some. The data hold some 230,000 clones, with approximately 90% observed a single time. The sample consisted of PBMCs or T cells enriched from blood (not recorded which). These receptors were taken from a woman aged 18-29 years in a cohort exposed to, infected with or recovered from COVID-19 (not recorded which).

V and J are TRBV24-1 and TRBJ2-7; a possible D gene is TRBD1 (6 bases). CDR1 is KGHDR, CDR2 SFDVKD, per germline. The CDR3 is made up of 16 amino acids. Trimming took off 9 bases at V and 0 bases at J, with 20 bases between the two ends. The CDR3 bases are TGTGCCACCCCCCTTTGGGGGACACATCTCTCCTACGAGCAGTACTTC. Translated: CATPLWGTHLSYEQYF.

The gene calls are TRBV19 and TRBJ1-5, with 8 nucleotides matching TRBD1. V trimming: 5 bases; J trimming: 5 bases; junction bases outside the gene matches: 8. The CDR3 totals 15 residues. Germline V gene sequence: CDR1 LNHDA, CDR2 SQIVND (reference sequence). The CDR3 DNA is TGTGCCAGTAGTGTGCGACAGGGGAACGATCAGCCCCAGCATTTT. This translates into CASSVRQGNDQPQHF.

The chain couples TRBV2 to TRBJ2-5; TRBD1 agrees at 9 bases. The CDR3 runs to 15 residues. Germline assignment: CDR1 SNHLY and CDR2 FYNNEI. Trimming at V came to 6 bases and at J to 5 bases, leaving 10 bases not matched to a gene. The CDR3 bases are TGTGCCAGCAGACCCGGACAGGGGATTTGGGAGACCCAGTACTTC. It codes for CASRPGQGIWETQYF.

The sample holds a few counts of this clone. The V gene is TRBV2, the J gene TRBJ1-2; D is unresolved. Between the trimmed V and J ends, which lost 4 bases and 8 bases, there was a span of 5 bases. Germline V gene data show CDR1 as SNHLY and CDR2 as FYNNEI. This CDR3 is 10 amino acids long. The CDR3 loop is CASSGEGYTF. CDR3 DNA sequence: TGTGCCAGCAGTGGAGAAGGCTACACCTTC.

The chain combines TRBV12-3 or TRBV12-4 with TRBJ1-5, with D unclear. V was trimmed by 4 bases and J by 5 bases, leaving 9 bases between them. This CDR3 spans 13 amino acids. CDR3 sequence (DNA): TGTGCCAGCAGTTACCTCTCGGATCAGCCCCAGCATTTT. Its protein is CASSYLSDQPQHF.

This clone is a singleton in its sample. The rearrangement links TRBV6-5 to TRBJ2-7; TRBD1 matches 7 bases. Germline values: CDR1 MNHEY, CDR2 SVGAGI. Losses at the gene ends were 4 bases for V and 3 bases for J; bases not matched to a gene: 3. This CDR3 contains 13 residues. The CDR3 sequence: CASSSGTVYEQYF. The CDR3 DNA sequence: TGTGCCAGCAGTTCAGGGACAGTCTACGAGCAGTACTTC.

The gene calls are TRBV28 and TRBJ2-7, with a tentative D call TRBD2 (5 bases). The CDR3 is made up of 13 amino acids. Germline-derived CDR1 and CDR2 are MDHEN and SYDVKM. V dropped 3 bases and J dropped 4 bases, with 10 bases sitting between them. CDR3 sequence: CASSFGVVYEQYF. The DNA for the CDR3 is TGTGCCAGCAGTTTCGGGGTGGTATACGAGCAGTACTTC.

The sample holds one count of this clone. V and J are TRBV12-3 or TRBV12-4 and TRBJ2-2; maybe TRBD1 (5 bases). The CDR3 is 12 amino acids. The V and J ends lost 8 bases and 6 bases respectively, with 10 bases between them. CDR3 sequence (DNA): TGTGCCAGCCCTCCAGGGTCCGGGGAGCTGTTTTTT. This gives the protein CASPPGSGELFF.

This rearrangement joins TRBV21-1 to TRBJ1-4; TRBD1, the table's D call, was not compared with the DNA. TRBV21-1 is a listed pseudogene. The CDR3 spans 15 residues. The CDR3 bases are TGTGCCAGCGCCCAGACAGTTGCAACTAATGAAAAACTGTTTTTT. Its protein is CASAQTVATNEKLFF.

The rearrangement links TRBV6-5 to TRBJ2-7; D perhaps matches TRBD1 (6 bases). Germline CDR1 reads MNHEY; CDR2 reads SVGAGI. The CDR3 has 13 residues. Trimming removed 2 bases at V and 3 bases at J, with 8 bases between. The CDR3 region has the DNA TGTGCCAGCAGTTACCAGGGGAGCTACGAGCAGTACTTC. Amino acids: CASSYQGSYEQYF.

This clone was found once. The chain employs TRBV11-3 and TRBJ1-3; TRBD1 aligns across 8 bases. The V segment lost 4 bases and the J segment 2 bases; nucleotides outside the gene matches: 4. CDR1 is SGHNT and CDR2 is YENEEA in the germline V gene. The CDR3 sequence is 15 residues long. This CDR3 reads CASSSTTGAGNTIYF. CDR3 DNA sequence: TGTGCCAGCAGCTCGACGACAGGGGCTGGAAACACCATATATTTT.

This chain joins TRBV9 and TRBJ1-1; D might be TRBD1 (6 bases). Germline CDR1 is SGDLS and CDR2 is YYNGEE. The germline V and J ends were trimmed by 6 bases and 0 bases, with 12 bases remaining between them. CDR3 length: 14 residues. Written as DNA, the CDR3 is TGTGCCAGCACTAGGGGGGGCCTGAACACTGAAGCTTTCTTT. It encodes CASTRGGLNTEAFF. Complete variable domain (other parts from reference TRBV9 and TRBJ1-1): DSGVTQTPKHLITATGQRVTLRCSPRSGDLSVYWYQQSLDQGLQFLIQYYNGEERAKGNILERFSAQQFPDLHSELNLSSLELGDSALYFCASTRGGLNTEAFFGQGTRLTVV.

The V and J genes are TRBV5-1 and TRBJ2-2, with a possible D match to TRBD1 (6 bases). The CDR3 is 15 amino acids. Germline-derived CDR1 and CDR2 are SGHRS and YFSETQ. Trimming stripped 1 base from V and 0 bases from J, with 7 bases between. This chain's CDR3 is CASSLTGTNTGELFF. The CDR3 coding sequence is TGCGCCAGCAGCTTGACAGGGACGAACACCGGGGAGCTGTTTTTT.

The V and J genes are TRBV5-1 and TRBJ2-3; 8 nucleotides match TRBD1. Losses at the gene ends were 6 bases for V and 3 bases for J; bases not matched to a gene: 9. This CDR3 has 15 residues. The V gene's germline CDR1 is SGHRS and CDR2 YFSETQ. In DNA, the CDR3 is TGCGCCAGCATCATTGGACAGGGTGGTACAGATACGCAGTATTTT. This translates into CASIIGQGGTDTQYF.

V and J are TRBV6-5 and TRBJ2-7; possible D gene TRBD2, 7 bases. Trimming removed 2 bases at V and 0 bases at J, with 14 bases between. The CDR3 is made up of 16 amino acids. Germline V gene sequence: CDR1 MNHEY, CDR2 SVGAGI. The CDR3 DNA reads as TGTGCCAGCAGTTACGGGGGGGCTGACCTCTCCTACGAGCAGTACTTC. It yields the protein CASSYGGADLSYEQYF.

This clone has only one observation. CDR3 in DNA: TGTGCCAGCTCTCAGAGCGGGGGAACTGAAGCTTTCTTT. Protein: CASSQSGGTEAFF. The genes are TRBV18 and TRBJ1-1; tentative D call: TRBD1 (5 bases). This CDR3 has 13 amino acids. Trimming cost V 6 bases and J 5 bases, with 13 bases left between them. Germline loops: CDR1 KGHSH, CDR2 LQKENI.

The J gene is TRBJ2-5, the V gene TRBV7-3; 8 bases match TRBD2. Germline loops: CDR1 SGHTA, CDR2 FQGTGA. J lost 3 bases, V lost 5 bases, and 14 bases had no gene match. CDR3 length equals 17 residues. The CDR3 region has the DNA TGTGCCAGCAGCCAAGGTGGGGCTAGCGGGCTGAAAGAGACCCAGTACTTC. It translates to CASSQGGASGLKETQYF.

The chain combines TRBV27 with TRBJ2-2, with a weak D call TRBD2 (6 bases). CDR1 and CDR2 from the germline V gene are MNHEY and SMNVEV (reference sequence). This CDR3 comprises 16 residues. The V end was cut by 6 bases, the J end by 6 bases, with 20 bases between. CDR3 coding DNA: TGTGCCAGCAGCCGGGGGACGGCCCTAATCTCCGGGGAGCTGTTTTTT. The encoded protein is CASSRGTALISGELFF.

The genes are TRBV28 and TRBJ1-2; unclear D gene. Germline V CDR1 and CDR2: MDHEN, SYDVKM. The CDR3 sequence is 12 residues long. Trimming took off 4 bases at V and 5 bases at J, with 8 bases between the two ends. CDR3 bases: TGTGCCAGCAGTTCCTCAGGTTATGGCTACACCTTC. Residues: CASSSSGYGYTF.

V and J are TRBV11-2 and TRBJ2-2, with 9 bases matching TRBD1. V shed 4 bases, J shed 3 bases, and the junction held 0 bases outside the gene matches. CDR1 is SGHAT and CDR2 is FQNNGV in the germline V gene. CDR3 length: 14 amino acids. The CDR3 here is CASSWTGDTGELFF. CDR3 coding DNA: TGTGCCAGCAGCTGGACAGGGGACACCGGGGAGCTGTTTTTT. Together with reference TRBV11-2 and TRBJ2-2, the CDR3 gives the full variable domain: EAGVAQSPRYKIIEKRQSVAFWCNPISGHATLYWYQQILGQGPKLLIQFQNNGVVDDSQLPKDRFSAERLKGVDSTLKIQPAKLEDSAVYLCASSWTGDTGELFFGEGSRLTVL.